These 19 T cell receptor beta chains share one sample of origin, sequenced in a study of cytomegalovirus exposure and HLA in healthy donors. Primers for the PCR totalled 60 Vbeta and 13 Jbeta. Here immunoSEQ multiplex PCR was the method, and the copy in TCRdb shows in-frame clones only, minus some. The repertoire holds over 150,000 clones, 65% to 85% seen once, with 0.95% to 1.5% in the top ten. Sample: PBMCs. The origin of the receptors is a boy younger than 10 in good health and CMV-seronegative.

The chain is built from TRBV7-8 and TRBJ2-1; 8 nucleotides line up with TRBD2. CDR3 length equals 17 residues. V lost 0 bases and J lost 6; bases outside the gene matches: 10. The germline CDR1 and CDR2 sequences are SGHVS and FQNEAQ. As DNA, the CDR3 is TGTGCCAGCAGCTTAGCAAGGAGCGGGGGTACAAGCAATGAGCAGTTCTTC. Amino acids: CASSLARSGGTSNEQFF.

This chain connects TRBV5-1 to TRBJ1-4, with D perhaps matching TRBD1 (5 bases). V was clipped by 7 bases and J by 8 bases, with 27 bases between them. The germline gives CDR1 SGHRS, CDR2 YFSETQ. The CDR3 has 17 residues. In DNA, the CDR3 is TGCGCCAGCTACGTGGTGGGGGGGTGGGGGTCGGACGAAAAACTGTTTTTT. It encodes CASYVVGGWGSDEKLFF.

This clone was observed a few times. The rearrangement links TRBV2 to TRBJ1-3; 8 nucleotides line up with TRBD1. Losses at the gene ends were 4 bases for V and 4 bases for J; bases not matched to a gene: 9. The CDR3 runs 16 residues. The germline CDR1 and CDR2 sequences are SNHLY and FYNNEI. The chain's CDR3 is CASSGGTGGRGNTIYF. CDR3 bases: TGTGCCAGCAGTGGAGGGACAGGTGGCCGGGGAAACACCATATATTTT.

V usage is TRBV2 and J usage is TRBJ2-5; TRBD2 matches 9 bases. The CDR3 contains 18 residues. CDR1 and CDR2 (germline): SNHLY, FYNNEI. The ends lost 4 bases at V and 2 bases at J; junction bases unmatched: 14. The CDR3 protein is CASSVEYWRGGQQETQYF. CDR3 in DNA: TGTGCCAGCAGTGTAGAGTACTGGCGGGGGGGACAACAAGAGACCCAGTACTTC.

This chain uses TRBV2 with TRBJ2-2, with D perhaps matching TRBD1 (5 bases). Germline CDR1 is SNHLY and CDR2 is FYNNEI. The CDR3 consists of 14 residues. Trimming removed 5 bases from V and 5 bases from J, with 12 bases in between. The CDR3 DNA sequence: TGTGCCAGCAGTAGGGGATCAGGAACCGGGGAGCTGTTTTTT. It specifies CASSRGSGTGELFF.

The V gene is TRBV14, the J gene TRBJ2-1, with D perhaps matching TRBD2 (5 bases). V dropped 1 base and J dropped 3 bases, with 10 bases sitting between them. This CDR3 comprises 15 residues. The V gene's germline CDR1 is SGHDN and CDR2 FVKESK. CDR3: CASSQVGLGYNEQFF. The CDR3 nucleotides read TGTGCCAGCAGCCAAGTAGGACTGGGCTACAATGAGCAGTTCTTC.

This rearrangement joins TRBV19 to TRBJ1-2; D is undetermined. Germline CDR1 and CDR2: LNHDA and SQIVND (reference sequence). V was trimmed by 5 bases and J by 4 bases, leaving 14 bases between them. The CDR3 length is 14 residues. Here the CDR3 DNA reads TGTGCCAGTAGTTCTCGGAGGGCATCCTATGGCTACACCTTC. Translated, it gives CASSSRRASYGYTF.

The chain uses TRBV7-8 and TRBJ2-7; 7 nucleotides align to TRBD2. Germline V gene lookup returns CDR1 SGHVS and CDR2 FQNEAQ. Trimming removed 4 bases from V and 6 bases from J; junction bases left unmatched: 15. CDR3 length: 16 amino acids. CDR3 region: CASSSHIAGRAFEQYF. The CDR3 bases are TGTGCCAGCAGCTCCCACATTGCGGGGAGGGCCTTCGAGCAGTACTTC.

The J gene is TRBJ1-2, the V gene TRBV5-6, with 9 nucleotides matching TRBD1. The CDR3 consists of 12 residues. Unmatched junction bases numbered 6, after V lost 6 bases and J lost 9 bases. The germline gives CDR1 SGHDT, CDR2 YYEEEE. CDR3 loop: CASTTGGFSYTF. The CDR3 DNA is TGTGCCAGCACCACAGGGGGCTTTAGCTACACCTTC.

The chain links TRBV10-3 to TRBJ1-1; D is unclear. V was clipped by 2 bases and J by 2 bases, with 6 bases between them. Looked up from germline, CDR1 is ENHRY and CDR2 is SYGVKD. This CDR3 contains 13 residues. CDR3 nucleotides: TGTGCCATCAGTGAGGAGGTCAACACTGAAGCTTTCTTT. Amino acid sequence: CAISEEVNTEAFF.

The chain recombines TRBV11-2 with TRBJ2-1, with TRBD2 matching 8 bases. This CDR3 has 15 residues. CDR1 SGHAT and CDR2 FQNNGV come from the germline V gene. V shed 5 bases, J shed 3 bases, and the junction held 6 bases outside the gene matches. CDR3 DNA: TGTGCCAGCAGCCGAGGTAGCGGGAACTACAATGAGCAGTTCTTC. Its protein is CASSRGSGNYNEQFF.

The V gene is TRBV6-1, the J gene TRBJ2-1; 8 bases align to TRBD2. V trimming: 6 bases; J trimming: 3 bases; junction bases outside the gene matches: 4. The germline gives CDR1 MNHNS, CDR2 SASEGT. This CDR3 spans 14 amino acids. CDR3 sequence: CASRRAGDYNEQFF. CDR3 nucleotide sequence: TGTGCCAGCAGGCGAGCGGGAGACTACAATGAGCAGTTCTTC.

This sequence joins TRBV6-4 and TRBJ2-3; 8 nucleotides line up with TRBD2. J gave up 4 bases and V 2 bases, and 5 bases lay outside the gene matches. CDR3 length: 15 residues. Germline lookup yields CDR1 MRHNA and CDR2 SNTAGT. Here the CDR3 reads CASSDSGSVADTQYF. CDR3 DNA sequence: TGTGCCAGCAGTGACAGCGGGAGTGTCGCAGATACGCAGTATTTT.

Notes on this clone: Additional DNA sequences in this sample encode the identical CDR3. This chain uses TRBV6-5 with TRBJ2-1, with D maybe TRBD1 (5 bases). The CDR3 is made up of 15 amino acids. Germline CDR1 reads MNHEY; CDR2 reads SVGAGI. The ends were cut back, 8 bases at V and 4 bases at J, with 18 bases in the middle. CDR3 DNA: TGTGCCAGCCATGGTTCAGGGAAGTTTTACAATGAGCAGTTCTTC. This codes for CASHGSGKFYNEQFF.

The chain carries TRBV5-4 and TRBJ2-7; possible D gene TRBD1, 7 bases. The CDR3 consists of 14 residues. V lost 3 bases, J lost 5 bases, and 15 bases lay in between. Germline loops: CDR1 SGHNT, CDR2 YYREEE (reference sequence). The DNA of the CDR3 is TGTGCCAGCAGCTCTCTCCAGGGGGGCCACGAGCAGTACTTC. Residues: CASSSLQGGHEQYF.

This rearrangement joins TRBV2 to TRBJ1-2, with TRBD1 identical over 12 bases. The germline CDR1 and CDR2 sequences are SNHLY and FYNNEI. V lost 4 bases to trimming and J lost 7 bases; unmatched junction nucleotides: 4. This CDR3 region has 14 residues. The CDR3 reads CASSGEGQGAGYTF. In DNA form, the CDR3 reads TGTGCCAGCAGTGGGGAGGGACAGGGGGCTGGCTACACCTTC.

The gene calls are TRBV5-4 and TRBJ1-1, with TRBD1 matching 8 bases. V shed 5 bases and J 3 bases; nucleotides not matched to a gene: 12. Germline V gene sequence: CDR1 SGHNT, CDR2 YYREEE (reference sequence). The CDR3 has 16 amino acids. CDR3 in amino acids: CASSQPRTGRDTEAFF. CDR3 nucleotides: TGTGCCAGCAGTCAACCACGGACAGGGCGGGACACTGAAGCTTTCTTT.

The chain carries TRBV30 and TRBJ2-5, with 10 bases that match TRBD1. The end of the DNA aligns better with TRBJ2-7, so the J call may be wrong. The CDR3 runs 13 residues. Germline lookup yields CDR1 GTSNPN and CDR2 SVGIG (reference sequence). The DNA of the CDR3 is TGTGCCTGGGGCGGGACAGGGGAGGACGAGCAGTACTTC. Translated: CAWGGTGEDEQYF.

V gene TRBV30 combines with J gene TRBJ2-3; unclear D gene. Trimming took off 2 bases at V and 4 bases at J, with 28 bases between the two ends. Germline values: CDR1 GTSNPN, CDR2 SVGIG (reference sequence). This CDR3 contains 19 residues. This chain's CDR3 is CAWSPPRFSRISGPDTQYF. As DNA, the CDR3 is TGTGCCTGGAGTCCCCCCCGCTTCTCGCGTATATCGGGTCCAGATACGCAGTATTTT. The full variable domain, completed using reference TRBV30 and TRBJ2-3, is SQTIHQWPATLVQPVGSPLSLECTVEGTSNPNLYWYRQAAGRGLQLLFYSVGIGQISSEVPQNLSASRPQDRQFILSSKKLLLSDSGFYLCAWSPPRFSRISGPDTQYFGPGTRLTVL.